The sequence of this TCR beta chain was determined in a study of shared clonotypes between healthy human individuals. Study background: Per donor, three plates held CD4 naive cells, three held CD4 memory, two held CD8 naive and one held CD8 memory.

The CDR3 sequence is 15 residues long. Germline-derived CDR1 and CDR2 are LNHNV and YYDKDF (reference sequence). Trimming cost V 0 bases and J 6 bases, with 12 bases left between them. Here immunoSEQ multiplex PCR was the method, and the copy in TCRdb shows in-frame clones only, minus some. Here the sample spans 1.6 million or so clones, approximately 96% being singletons. The chain has TRBV15 and TRBJ2-1; D is ambiguous. This TCR was recovered from a man aged 25 to 45 in good health. Sequenced: naive CD4+ T cells sorted from blood. Subset of the sample: CD45RA+ positively selected. The CDR3 reads CATSREVLGLNEQFF. CDR3 DNA: TGTGCCACCAGCAGAGAGGTGTTAGGGCTCAATGAGCAGTTCTTC.